Shown below are 29 T cell receptor beta chains from a single sample sequenced in a study of shared clonotypes between healthy human individuals. The protocol was immunoSEQ multiplex PCR, while the TCRdb copy is restricted to in-frame clones and leaves out a portion. The table has fewer than 1.4 million clones, roughly 74% seen once. The sequenced material came from memory CD4+ T cells from PBMCs. Specified subset: CD45RA-negative fraction. Source of these receptors: a man aged 18 to 29 in good health. Some clones in this sample may be carry-over from other donors' samples.

This clone came up once. The J gene is TRBJ2-5, the V gene TRBV5-5, with D possibly TRBD2 on 6 matching bases. The germline CDR1 and CDR2 sequences are SGHKS and YYEKEE (reference sequence). Between the trimmed V and J ends, which lost 3 bases and 4 bases, there was a span of 13 bases. The CDR3 totals 14 residues. The CDR3 sequence is CASSSPSAGETQYF. In DNA form, the CDR3 reads TGTGCCAGCAGCTCTCCTAGCGCGGGAGAGACCCAGTACTTC.

The chain has TRBV4-2 and TRBJ2-3; 9 bases line up with TRBD2. This CDR3 is built from 17 residues. The germline gives CDR1 LGHNA, CDR2 YNFKEQ. Unmatched junction bases numbered 14, after V lost 4 bases and J lost 6 bases. CDR3 DNA sequence: TGTGCCAGCAGCCTCGGAGTGGGCGGGAGGGCCGCGGATACGCAGTATTTT. This gives the protein CASSLGVGGRAADTQYF.

V and J are TRBV4-1 and TRBJ2-5; D gene unclear. The CDR3 is 17 residues long. The V end was cut by 0 bases, the J end by 7 bases, with 21 bases between. Germline V gene data show CDR1 as MGHRA and CDR2 as YSYEKL. This chain's CDR3 is CASSQELEGHLRRTQYF. The CDR3 nucleotides read TGCGCCAGCAGCCAAGAATTGGAAGGGCATTTGCGTCGGACCCAGTACTTC.

To note about this clone: The sample holds other DNA sequences that translate to the same CDR3. This chain links TRBV28 with TRBJ1-3; D is ambiguous. The CDR3 length is 14 residues. Germline CDR1 and CDR2: MDHEN and SYDVKM. With 4 bases removed from V and 0 bases from J, the gap between germline ends came to 7 bases. CDR3: CASSSTSSGNTIYF. The CDR3 nucleotides are TGTGCCAGCAGTTCCACAAGCTCTGGAAACACCATATATTTT.

This clone was counted only a few times. J is TRBJ2-7 and V is TRBV2; 11 bases are a match to TRBD2. The CDR3 sequence is 16 residues long. Germline lookup yields CDR1 SNHLY and CDR2 FYNNEI. The V gene end was trimmed by 5 bases and the J gene end by 3 bases; junction bases not matched to a gene: 9. The CDR3 nucleotides are TGTGCCAGCAGTTACTTTCCGGGACTAGCGGACTACGAGCAGTACTTC. Amino acid sequence: CASSYFPGLADYEQYF.

The V gene is TRBV28, the J gene TRBJ1-4; TRBD1 might be the D (6 bases). Trimming took 8 bases from V and 6 from J, leaving 22 bases between them. Per the germline V gene, CDR1 is MDHEN and CDR2 is SYDVKM. The CDR3 covers 16 residues. CDR3 in DNA: TGTGCCAGCTCTGAGGCGCCGGGGGCGTCGCATGAAAAACTGTTTTTT. Protein sequence: CASSEAPGASHEKLFF.

In the case of this clone: The same CDR3 is also encoded by other DNA sequences in this sample. V usage is TRBV6-1 and J usage is TRBJ2-5; D is unresolved. Trimming cost V 4 bases and J 0 bases, with 15 bases left between them. The CDR3 runs to 16 residues. Per germline, CDR1 MNHNS and CDR2 SASEGT. The CDR3 spells CASSGLWAEYQETQYF. The CDR3 DNA is TGTGCCAGCAGTGGCCTTTGGGCGGAATACCAAGAGACCCAGTACTTC.

The chain links TRBV9 to TRBJ1-1; 11 positions match TRBD1. Unmatched junction bases numbered 4, after V lost 3 bases and J lost 0 bases. The CDR3 loop spans 16 amino acids. CDR1 is SGDLS, CDR2 YYNGEE, per germline. In nucleotides, the CDR3 is TGTGCCAGCAGCGGCGGACAGGGGGCGTTGAACACTGAAGCTTTCTTT. This translates into CASSGGQGALNTEAFF.

Remarks on this clone: Just one base apart from a much larger clone, this may be a read error. The sample contains more than one DNA sequence encoding this CDR3. The V gene is TRBV5-1, the J gene TRBJ2-1; 7 bases line up with TRBD1. V trimming: 0 bases; J trimming: 3 bases; junction bases outside the gene matches: 0. The CDR3 runs to 14 residues. Germline CDR1 and CDR2: SGHRS and YFSETQ. The CDR3 sequence is CASSLGDSYNEQFF. CDR3 nucleotides: TGCGCCAGCAGCTTGGGGGACAGCTACAATGAGCAGTTCTTC.

This clone was seen a few times. The rearrangement joins TRBV10-3 to TRBJ2-5; the D gene is possibly TRBD1 (5 bases). Germline CDR1 ENHRY, CDR2 SYGVKD. This CDR3 is built from 16 residues. V lost 0 bases to trimming and J lost 1 base, with 12 bases between them. CDR3 bases: TGTGCCATCAGTGAGTCTAGGGGAAGGAGCCAAGAGACCCAGTACTTC. Amino acid sequence: CAISESRGRSQETQYF.

Comment on this clone: A much more abundant neighbour one base away suggests this may be a read error. This sequence joins TRBV4-1 and TRBJ2-3, with no clear D. CDR3 length: 15 residues. Germline CDR1 is MGHRA and CDR2 is YSYEKL. CDR3 sequence reads: CASSQDQAATDTRYF. CDR3 in DNA: TGCGCCAGCAGCCAAGATCAGGCGGCTACGGATACGCGGTATTTT.

The V call is TRBV4-3, the J call TRBJ1-4; D gene unclear. With 0 bases removed from V and 5 bases from J, the gap between germline ends came to 13 bases. The CDR3 spans 16 residues. Germline V CDR1 and CDR2: LGHNA, YSLEER. The CDR3 nucleotides read TGCGCCAGCAGCCAAGAGGCCAGGCGCCAAAATGAAAAACTGTTTTTT. It translates to CASSQEARRQNEKLFF.

This chain uses TRBV12-5 with TRBJ2-3; no clear D gene. The CDR3 has 13 residues. The ends were cut back, 8 bases at V and 3 bases at J, with 12 bases in the middle. The germline V gene has CDR1 LGHNT and CDR2 FRNRAP. In nucleotides, the CDR3 is TGTGCTAGTCTCGAGTTGGGGACAGATACGCAGTATTTT. It encodes CASLELGTDTQYF.

This clone appeared a few times. This sequence joins TRBV5-1 and TRBJ2-3; 7 positions agree with TRBD1. V shed 4 bases and J 1 base; nucleotides not matched to a gene: 3. Looked up from germline, CDR1 is SGHRS and CDR2 is YFSETQ. The CDR3 spans 14 residues. CDR3: CASSRQGGTDTQYF. CDR3 nucleotide sequence: TGCGCCAGCAGCAGGCAGGGGGGCACAGATACGCAGTATTTT.

J is TRBJ2-1 and V is TRBV2; D is uncertain. The germline V gene has CDR1 SNHLY and CDR2 FYNNEI. Trimming pared 3 bases from V and 2 bases from J, leaving 8 bases between. The CDR3 loop spans 14 amino acids. CDR3 DNA sequence: TGTGCCAGCAGTGAGGGCGGAGCCTACAATGAGCAGTTCTTC. This codes for CASSEGGAYNEQFF.

This rearrangement joins TRBV11-2 to TRBJ1-4; perhaps TRBD1 as D (5 bases). The CDR3 spans 14 residues. In germline, CDR1 is SGHAT, CDR2 FQNNGV. V lost 5 bases and J lost 6, with 13 bases in between. This CDR3 is CASSPTFRDEKLFF. The DNA of the CDR3 is TGTGCCAGCAGCCCGACCTTCAGGGATGAAAAACTGTTTTTT. The full variable domain, rest sourced from reference TRBV11-2 and TRBJ1-4, is EAGVAQSPRYKIIEKRQSVAFWCNPISGHATLYWYQQILGQGPKLLIQFQNNGVVDDSQLPKDRFSAERLKGVDSTLKIQPAKLEDSAVYLCASSPTFRDEKLFFGSGTQLSVL.

This clone was counted between two and nine times. The rearrangement links TRBV28 to TRBJ1-5, with 8 bases fitting TRBD1. The trim removed 5 bases at V and 9 bases at J, leaving 12 bases unmatched. Germline V gene data show CDR1 as MDHEN and CDR2 as SYDVKM. This CDR3 is built from 15 residues. This CDR3 reads CASSHRDRPLTPQHF. CDR3 in DNA: TGTGCCAGCAGTCACCGGGACAGGCCCCTGACGCCCCAGCATTTT.

CDR3 loop: CASSSSRSASQETQYF. CDR3 nucleotides: TGTGCCAGCAGTTCCTCGCGGTCAGCCTCACAAGAGACCCAGTACTTC. This rearrangement joins TRBV28 to TRBJ2-5; D unresolved. CDR3 length: 16 amino acids. Trimming shortened V by 4 bases and J by 2 bases, and 17 bases separated the two germline ends. Per germline, CDR1 MDHEN and CDR2 SYDVKM.

The J gene is TRBJ2-3, the V gene TRBV19, with TRBD2 matching 12 bases. V lost 6 bases, J lost 1 base, and 8 bases stayed unmatched. Looked up from germline, CDR1 is LNHDA and CDR2 is SQIVND (reference sequence). CDR3 length: 17 amino acids. CDR3 residues: CASRTSGSIYGTDTQYF. The CDR3 DNA reads TGTGCCAGTAGGACTAGCGGGAGTATATACGGCACAGATACGCAGTATTTT. Complete variable domain (other parts from reference TRBV19 and TRBJ2-3): DGGITQSPKYLFRKEGQNVTLSCEQNLNHDAMYWYRQDPGQGLRLIYYSQIVNDFQKGDIAEGYSVSREKKESFPLTVTSAQKNPTAFYLCASRTSGSIYGTDTQYFGPGTRLTVL.

The V call is TRBV5-5, the J call TRBJ1-1; D is uncertain. V was shortened by 2 bases and J by 1 base, with 9 bases between the two germline ends. In germline, CDR1 is SGHKS, CDR2 YYEKEE (reference sequence). The CDR3 runs 14 residues. CDR3 DNA: TGTGCCAGCAGCTTTGCGGCAGGGAACACTGAAGCTTTCTTT. The encoded protein is CASSFAAGNTEAFF.

The V gene is TRBV30, the J gene TRBJ1-4; TRBD1 might be the D (5 bases). V was trimmed by 3 bases and J by 7 bases, leaving 9 bases between them. The length of the CDR3 is 12 residues. In germline, CDR1 is GTSNPN, CDR2 SVGIG (reference sequence). The CDR3 coding sequence is TGTGCCTGGAGCTCAGGGCGTGAAAAACTGTTTTTT. It translates to CAWSSGREKLFF.

The chain is built from TRBV6-4 and TRBJ2-3; D is unclear. Germline CDR1 MRHNA, CDR2 SNTAGT. The V gene lost 5 bases and the J gene lost 2 bases, with 14 bases spanning the gap. The CDR3 runs 15 residues. The CDR3: CASSRGGLITDTQYF. CDR3 bases: TGTGCCAGCAGTCGCGGCGGCTTGATCACAGATACGCAGTATTTT.

The table lists this clone with a count of one. The chain is built from TRBV9 and TRBJ1-2, with unresolved D. From germline, CDR1 is SGDLS and CDR2 YYNGEE. V was pared by 4 bases and J by 7 bases, with 17 bases between. This CDR3 spans 14 amino acids. The CDR3 loop is CASSIATTPAGYTF. The DNA for the CDR3 is TGTGCCAGCAGCATTGCTACCACCCCCGCTGGCTACACCTTC. The full variable domain, in which reference TRBV9 and TRBJ1-2 provide the parts outside the CDR3, is DSGVTQTPKHLITATGQRVTLRCSPRSGDLSVYWYQQSLDQGLQFLIQYYNGEERAKGNILERFSAQQFPDLHSELNLSSLELGDSALYFCASSIATTPAGYTFGSGTRLTVV.

The table lists this clone with a count of one. This chain uses TRBV7-6 with TRBJ1-4; unclear D gene. The ends were cut back, 3 bases at V and 7 bases at J, with 6 bases in the middle. Germline V gives CDR1 SGHVS, CDR2 FNYEAQ. The CDR3 extends over 12 amino acids. The CDR3 DNA reads TGTGCCAGCAGCTTGACCCGTGAAAAACTGTTTTTT. Protein: CASSLTREKLFF.

This clone was picked up one time. This sequence joins TRBV9 and TRBJ1-3; D is ambiguous. The CDR3 has 16 amino acids. The V gene lost 3 bases and the J gene lost 0 bases, with 13 bases spanning the gap. The V gene's germline CDR1 is SGDLS and CDR2 YYNGEE. CDR3 sequence: CASSEQPQVSGNTIYF. As DNA, the CDR3 is TGTGCCAGCAGCGAACAACCCCAGGTCTCTGGAAACACCATATATTTT.

This chain connects TRBV4-3 to TRBJ2-5, with 8 bases aligning to TRBD2. J was trimmed by 3 bases and V by 0 bases; bases with no gene match: 12. CDR3 length: 18 residues. Germline CDR1 is LGHNA and CDR2 is YSLEER. CDR3 sequence reads: CASSQDLGRTSGEETQYF. The CDR3 DNA reads as TGCGCCAGCAGCCAAGATTTGGGCCGAACTAGCGGAGAAGAGACCCAGTACTTC.

This chain joins TRBV6-1 and TRBJ1-1; TRBD1 agrees at 7 bases. The CDR3 spans 14 residues. Germline-derived CDR1 and CDR2 are MNHNS and SASEGT. The V and J ends lost 3 bases and 5 bases, in that order; junction bases with no gene match: 6. The CDR3 reads CASSDSTGMTEAFF. In DNA, the CDR3 is TGTGCCAGCAGTGATTCGACAGGGATGACTGAAGCTTTCTTT.

The rearrangement uses TRBV6-1 and TRBJ2-7; D might be TRBD1 (6 bases). The germline V and J ends were trimmed by 6 bases and 3 bases, with 9 bases remaining between them. Per the germline V gene, CDR1 is MNHNS and CDR2 is SASEGT. CDR3 length: 12 amino acids. CDR3 coding DNA: TGTGCCAGCAGCTGGACAGACTACGAGCAGTACTTC. This encodes CASSWTDYEQYF.

On this clone itself: The sample contains more than one DNA sequence encoding this CDR3. The chain combines TRBV7-2 with TRBJ1-2, with D unresolved. The CDR3 runs to 14 residues. V lost 2 bases and J lost 2, with 9 bases in between. The V gene's germline CDR1 is SGHTA and CDR2 FQGNSA. The chain's CDR3 is CASSLQRGNYGYTF. CDR3 DNA sequence: TGTGCCAGCAGCTTACAGCGCGGAAACTATGGCTACACCTTC.